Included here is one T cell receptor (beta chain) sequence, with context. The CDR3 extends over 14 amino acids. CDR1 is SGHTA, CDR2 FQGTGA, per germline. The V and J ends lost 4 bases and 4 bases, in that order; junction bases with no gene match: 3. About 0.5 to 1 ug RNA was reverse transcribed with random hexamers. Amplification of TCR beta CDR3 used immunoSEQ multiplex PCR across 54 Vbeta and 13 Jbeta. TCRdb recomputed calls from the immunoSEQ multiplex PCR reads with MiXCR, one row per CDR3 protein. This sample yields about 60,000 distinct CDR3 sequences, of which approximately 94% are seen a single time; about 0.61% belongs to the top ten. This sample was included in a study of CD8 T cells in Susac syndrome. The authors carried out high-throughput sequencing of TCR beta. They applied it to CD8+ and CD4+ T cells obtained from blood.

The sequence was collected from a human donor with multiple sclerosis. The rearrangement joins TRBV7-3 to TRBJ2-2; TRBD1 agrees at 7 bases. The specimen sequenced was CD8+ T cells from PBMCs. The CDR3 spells CASSSTGLTGELFF. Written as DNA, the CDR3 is TGTGCCAGCAGCTCGACAGGGCTCACCGGGGAGCTGTTTTTT.